This T cell receptor (beta chain) is from a study of spatial heterogeneity in lung cancer. Whole-study context: Samples were donated by 72 untreated early-stage non-small cell lung cancer patients. Available PBMC from follow-up, collected a median of roughly two years after resection, underwent sequencing. The count of detected beta-chain sequences consistently exceeded that of alpha-chain sequences.

Time point specified: blood at routine non-recurrence follow-up after resection. Whole RNA, isolated from tumor, nontumor lung or frozen PBMC, was sequenced without prior sorting. The length of the CDR3 is 13 residues. Per germline, CDR1 ENHRY and CDR2 SYGVKD. V was cut by 2 bases and J by 6 bases, with 10 bases left in between. The table lists this clonotype with many counts. Each molecule of TCR cDNA was tagged with one unique molecular identifier. One entry per CDR3 protein, called by TCRdb with MiXCR from the 5' RACE reads. This sample has about 52,000 distinct CDR3 sequences, with about 7.4% found just once.

The V call is TRBV10-3, the J call TRBJ1-2; D is unresolved. The sequenced sample was PBMCs, obtained at follow-up. The sequence came from a female donor with early-stage non-small cell lung cancer. The CDR3 DNA sequence: TGTGCCATCAGTGAGGACCCCGATGATGGCTACACCTTC. It encodes CAISEDPDDGYTF.